A selection of T cell receptor beta chains follows, all from one sample in a study of CD8 T cells in Susac syndrome. Each CDR3 protein is one row after TCRdb ran MiXCR on the immunoSEQ multiplex PCR reads. This table holds hundreds of thousands of distinct CDR3 sequences, almost 97% found once. Sequencing was done on a sample of CD4+ T cells from PBMCs. The receptors come from a human donor with Susac syndrome. Each CDR3 is given with its conserved first and last residue. The D gene is left open where the match is weak. Not every row has a clone size; where given, it reads once, few, many or a size class.

length: 16; D: TRBD2; V: TRBV5-1; size: .; J: TRBJ2-5; CDR3: CASSVTGTSGRQPLNF; DNA: TGCGCCAGCAGCGTAACCGGGACTAGCGGGAGACAGCCCCTGAACTTC
length: 13; D: .; V: TRBV29-1; size: .; J: TRBJ1-2; CDR3: CSAKGRDNYGYTF; DNA: TGCAGCGCTAAGGGGAGGGACAACTATGGCTACACCTTC
length: 12; D: .; V: TRBV14; size: .; J: TRBJ2-1; CDR3: CASSRWDHEQFF; DNA: TGTGCCAGCAGCCGGTGGGATCATGAGCAGTTCTTC
length: 12; D: TRBD2; V: TRBV20-1; size: .; J: TRBJ2-7; CDR3: CSASTPSGEQYF; DNA: TGCAGTGCTAGTACCCCTAGCGGGGAGCAGTACTTC
length: 14; D: TRBD2; V: TRBV20-1; size: once; J: TRBJ2-5; CDR3: CSAVTSGKVGTQYF; DNA: TGCAGTGCTGTAACTAGCGGGAAGGTCGGGACCCAGTACTTC
length: 13; D: .; V: TRBV10-3; size: .; J: TRBJ1-1; CDR3: CAIRGSLNTEAFF; DNA: TGTGCCATCAGAGGCAGCCTGAACACTGAAGCTTTCTTT
length: 14; D: TRBD1; V: TRBV2; size: .; J: TRBJ1-5; CDR3: CASSRQGAGQPQHF; DNA: TGTGCCAGCAGTCGACAGGGGGCTGGCCAGCCCCAGCATTTT
length: 13; D: .; V: TRBV12-3/TRBV12-4; size: .; J: TRBJ2-5; CDR3: CASSLGNQETQYF; DNA: TGTGCCAGCAGTTTAGGAAACCAAGAGACCCAGTACTTC
length: 13; D: TRBD2; V: TRBV15; size: .; J: TRBJ2-4; CDR3: CATSGRALDIQYF; DNA: TGTGCCACCAGCGGGAGGGCCTTAGACATTCAGTACTTC
length: 15; D: TRBD2; V: TRBV7-3; size: .; J: TRBJ2-5; CDR3: CASSLLAGTQETQYF; DNA: TGTGCCAGCAGCTTACTAGCGGGAACCCAAGAGACCCAGTACTTC
length: 17; D: TRBD1; V: TRBV20-1; size: .; J: TRBJ1-2; CDR3: CSARGTQGQGTYYGYTF; DNA: TGCAGTGCTAGGGGTACTCAGGGACAGGGGACCTACTATGGCTACACCTTC
length: 12; D: .; V: TRBV20-1; size: once; J: TRBJ2-1; CDR3: CSARGYSFGQFF; DNA: TGCAGTGCTAGAGGGTATTCTTTTGGGCAGTTCTTC
length: 15; D: .; V: TRBV5-1; size: .; J: TRBJ1-1; CDR3: CASSLRSVGNTEAFF; DNA: TGCGCCAGCAGCTTGAGGAGTGTGGGGAACACTGAAGCTTTCTTT
length: 16; D: TRBD1; V: TRBV4-1; size: .; J: TRBJ1-1; CDR3: CASSQGRTGLNTEAFF; DNA: TGCGCCAGCAGCCAAGGGCGGACAGGGTTGAACACTGAAGCTTTCTTT
length: 13; D: .; V: TRBV28; size: .; J: TRBJ1-1; CDR3: CASSSAPGGRAIF; DNA: TGTGCCAGCAGTTCTGCCCCAGGCGGCAGGGCCATTTTT